A selection of T cell receptor beta chains follows, all from one sample in a study of lymphopenia after photon versus proton radiotherapy. Libraries were prepared by immunoSEQ multiplex PCR; TCRdb keeps only in-frame clonotypes and omits some of them. The sample lists around 26,000 clones, roughly nine tenths occurring once. This material consisted of peripheral blood, taken from a patient treated with photon-based radiotherapy. These TCRs come from a woman in her 50s with cholangiocarcinoma. CDR3s include the opening cysteine and the closing phenylalanine or tryptophan. A D gene is named only where the DNA matches it firmly. The listing skips clone size in some rows; elsewhere it reads once, few, many or a size class.

J: TRBJ2-5; size: -; V: TRBV9; length: 18; D: -; DNA: TGTGCCAGCAGCGTAGTAGATACCCCTTCGTTGGTACAAGAGACCCAGTACTTC; CDR3: CASSVVDTPSLVQETQYF
J: TRBJ1-4; size: -; V: TRBV29-1; length: 14; D: TRBD1; DNA: TGCAGCGTACAAAACAGGGGGATGAATGAAAAACTGTTTTTT; CDR3: CSVQNRGMNEKLFF
J: TRBJ2-2; size: -; V: TRBV19; length: 17; D: TRBD2; DNA: TGTGCCAGTAGTTATCAAAGCCAAGGGACTAAAACCGGGGAGCTGTTTTTT; CDR3: CASSYQSQGTKTGELFF
J: TRBJ2-5; size: -; V: TRBV7-2; length: 16; D: -; DNA: TGTGCCAGCAGCTTGCTAGGTTTCGGAAAGCAAGAGACCCAGTACTTC; CDR3: CASSLLGFGKQETQYF
J: TRBJ1-1; size: -; V: TRBV19; length: 16; D: TRBD1; DNA: TGTGCCAGTAGTTCAGGGGGCGAAACGTATAGCACTGAAGCTTTCTTT; CDR3: CASSSGGETYSTEAFF
J: TRBJ1-2; size: -; V: TRBV6-1; length: 15; D: -; DNA: TGTGCCAGCAGTGAATGGGGATCCGCGAACTATGGCTACACCTTC; CDR3: CASSEWGSANYGYTF
J: TRBJ2-5; size: -; V: TRBV5-5; length: 13; D: -; DNA: TGTGCCAGCAGCTTGGGGTTAAACGGGGTCCAGTACTTC; CDR3: CASSLGLNGVQYF
J: TRBJ1-6; size: -; V: TRBV5-1; length: 15; D: TRBD1; DNA: TGCGCCAGCAGCTACAGGGGATCTAATAATTCACCCCTCCACTTT; CDR3: CASSYRGSNNSPLHF
J: TRBJ1-1; size: few; V: TRBV11-2; length: 13; D: -; DNA: TGTGCCAGCAGCTTGCAGGGGCTCACTGAAGCTTTCTTT; CDR3: CASSLQGLTEAFF
J: TRBJ1-2; size: -; V: TRBV4-1; length: 17; D: -; DNA: TGCGCCAGCAGCCAACAACACAGGGTGAGCGCGAACTATGGCTACACCTTC; CDR3: CASSQQHRVSANYGYTF
J: TRBJ2-5; size: -; V: TRBV11-3; length: 13; D: TRBD2; DNA: TGTGCCAGCGGAGCGGGGGGAAAAGAGACCCAGTACTTC; CDR3: CASGAGGKETQYF
J: TRBJ1-1; size: -; V: TRBV11-2; length: 13; D: -; DNA: TGTGCCAGCAGCTTTTACCCTCACACTGAAGCTTTCTTT; CDR3: CASSFYPHTEAFF
J: TRBJ2-7; size: few; V: TRBV6-6; length: 13; D: -; DNA: TGTGCCAGTACGGGGCAGGGGCTAAGCGAGCAGTACTTC; CDR3: CASTGQGLSEQYF
J: TRBJ1-6; size: -; V: TRBV15; length: 12; D: -; DNA: TGTGCCACCAGCAGAGTTGCAGGACCCCTCCACTTT; CDR3: CATSRVAGPLHF
J: TRBJ1-4; size: -; V: TRBV6-4; length: 14; D: -; DNA: TGTGCCAGCAGTAAGAGGGATATTGGTGAAAAACTGTTTTTT; CDR3: CASSKRDIGEKLFF